These T cell receptor beta chains were read from a single sample in a study of cytomegalovirus exposure and HLA in healthy donors. Measured with immunoSEQ multiplex PCR; TCRdb has only the in-frame clones, and not every one. The table has 200,000 to 300,000 clones, approximately 85% seen once. Sequencing was done on a sample of PBMCs. The receptor set was obtained from a woman aged 35 to 49 in good health and CMV-seropositive. Each CDR3 is given with its conserved first and last residue. A D gene is named only where the DNA matches it firmly. Expanded clones are given a class, and other clones once, few, many or no size at all.

TRBD2 NA TRBJ2-5 TRBV7-9 TGTGCCGTCGATAGCGGGGTACAAGAGACCCAGTACTTC CAVDSGVQETQYF
NA NA TRBJ1-5 TRBV19 TGTGCCAGTCGCAGGGTGTGGTATCAGCCCCAGCATTTT CASRRVWYQPQHF
NA NA TRBJ2-2 TRBV27 TGTGCCAGCAGTTTTTCGGTCAGGGGAAACACCGGGGAGCTGTTTTTT CASSFSVRGNTGELFF
NA once TRBJ2-3 TRBV4-2 TGTGCCAGCAGCCAAGATCGGAGCGGAGCGCAGTATTTT CASSQDRSGAQYF
NA NA TRBJ2-1 TRBV6-6 TGTGCCAGCGAGTCCGGAGGGGTTCGGGAGCAGTTCTTC CASESGGVREQFF
TRBD1 NA TRBJ2-1 TRBV29-1 TGCAGCGTGGGTCCCGGGACAGGGGGCTGGGGCAATGAGCAGTTCTTC CSVGPGTGGWGNEQFF
TRBD1 NA TRBJ2-7 TRBV6-5 TGTGCCAGCAGCCGGACAGGGAGATACGAGCAGTACTTC CASSRTGRYEQYF
NA NA TRBJ2-7 TRBV11-2 TGTGCCAGCAGTCCTCTCTCCTACGAGCAGTACTTC CASSPLSYEQYF
NA few TRBJ1-2 TRBV30 TGTGCCTGGGGTAGCTATGGCTACACCTTC CAWGSYGYTF
NA NA TRBJ2-4 TRBV11-3 TGTGCCAGCAGCCCCCCCGTCCCCAACATTCAGTACTTC CASSPPVPNIQYF
TRBD1 NA TRBJ2-7 TRBV5-6 TGTGCCAGCAGCTCCGGGACAGGACTCTACGAGCAGTACTTC CASSSGTGLYEQYF
TRBD2 NA TRBJ2-1 TRBV9 TGTGCCAGCAGCGCGGGGGGAGGACCCCCTTTCTTC CASSAGGGPPFF
TRBD2 once TRBJ2-1 TRBV18 TGTGCCAGCTCCCCTACTAGCGGGCCCAGCTCCTACAATGAGCAGTTCTTC CASSPTSGPSSYNEQFF
TRBD2 NA TRBJ2-1 TRBV30 TGTGCCTGGATAAGGTCGGGTAGCGGGAGGAATGAGCAGTTCTTC CAWIRSGSGRNEQFF
NA few TRBJ2-1 TRBV11-2 TGTGCCAGCAGCTGGAGCGGAGGGGAGTACAATGAGCAGTTCTTC CASSWSGGEYNEQFF
NA NA TRBJ1-1 TRBV11-3 TGTGCCAGCAAGGGGGATGAGAACACTGAAGCTTTCTTT CASKGDENTEAFF
TRBD2 NA TRBJ2-3 TRBV5-6 TGTGCCAGCAGCTCGGGACTAGCGGATATGTGGGGCACAGATACGCAGTATTTT CASSSGLADMWGTDTQYF
NA NA TRBJ1-1 TRBV7-3 TGTGCCAGCAGCGAAGGACTAAACACTGAAGCTTTCTTT CASSEGLNTEAFF
TRBD2 NA TRBJ2-3 TRBV19 TGTGCCAGTAGTATCGGCGGGAGGGTCACAGATACGCAGTATTTT CASSIGGRVTDTQYF
TRBD1 once TRBJ2-2 TRBV25-1 TGTGCCAGCAGTGTTCTCGGGACAGGAAACACCGGGGAGCTGTTTTTT CASSVLGTGNTGELFF
NA NA TRBJ2-1 TRBV11-2 TGTGCCAGCAGCTCCTCGGGACTGTACAATGAGCAGTTCTTC CASSSSGLYNEQFF
TRBD1 NA TRBJ2-3 TRBV7-9 TGTGCCAGCAGCAAAGGGACAGTAGCAGATACGCAGTATTTT CASSKGTVADTQYF
TRBD1 NA TRBJ1-2 TRBV7-9 TGTTCCAGCAGCAGGACAGGGGACTATGGCTACACCTTC CSSSRTGDYGYTF
TRBD1 NA TRBJ1-5 TRBV5-6 TGTGCCAGCAGCTCCTACAGGGGTAGCAATCAGCCCCAGCATTTT CASSSYRGSNQPQHF
NA NA TRBJ2-2 TRBV21-1 TGTGCCAGCAGCAAACGGGCTCAGCGGGAGCCCAGGGACACCGGGGAGCTGTTTTTT CASSKRAQREPRDTGELFF
NA few TRBJ1-1 TRBV4-3 TGCGCCAGCAGCCAAGAATATAGTATTGCCACTGAAGCTTTCTTT CASSQEYSIATEAFF